This T cell receptor beta chain is drawn from a study of T cell responses to AZD1222 COVID-19 vaccine. In the case of this clone: Its antigen is as yet unknown.

Germline CDR1 reads SEHNR; CDR2 reads FQNEAQ (reference sequence). V was clipped by 1 base and J by 6 bases, with 9 bases between them. This CDR3 spans 13 amino acids. This table comes from immunoSEQ multiplex PCR, and its TCRdb copy is limited to in-frame clones, with some not included. Among about 140,000 clones listed, 89% were seen once. General observations from the study: The study sampled repertoires only after the peak T cell response.

Second-dose timings of about 4 or about 12 weeks were pooled. The chain combines TRBV7-9 with TRBJ1-1; D uncertain. This clonotype originated in an adult who received the AZD1222 COVID-19 vaccine. Sequences were derived from peripheral blood, sampled 28 days after the second AZD1222 dose. The chain's CDR3 is CASSLGLLPEAFF. CDR3 bases: TGTGCCAGCAGCTTAGGGCTACTACCTGAAGCTTTCTTT.